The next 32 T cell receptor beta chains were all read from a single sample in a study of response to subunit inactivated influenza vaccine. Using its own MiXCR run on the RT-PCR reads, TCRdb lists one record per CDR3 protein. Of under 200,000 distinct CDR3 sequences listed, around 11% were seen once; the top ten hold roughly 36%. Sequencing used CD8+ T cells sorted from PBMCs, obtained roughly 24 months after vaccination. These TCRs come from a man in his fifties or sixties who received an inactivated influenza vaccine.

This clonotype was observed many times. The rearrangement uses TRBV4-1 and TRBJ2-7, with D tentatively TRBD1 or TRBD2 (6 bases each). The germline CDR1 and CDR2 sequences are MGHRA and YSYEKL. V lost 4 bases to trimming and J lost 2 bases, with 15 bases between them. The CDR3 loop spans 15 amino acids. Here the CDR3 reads CASSRREGGAYEQYF. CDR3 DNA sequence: TGCGCCAGCAGCCGTAGAGAGGGGGGTGCCTACGAGCAGTACTTC.

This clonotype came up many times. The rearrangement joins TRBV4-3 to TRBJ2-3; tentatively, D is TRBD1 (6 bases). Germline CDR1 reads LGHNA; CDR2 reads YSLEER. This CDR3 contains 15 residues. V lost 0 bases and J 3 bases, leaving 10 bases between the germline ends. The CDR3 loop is CASSQEQGWTDTQYF. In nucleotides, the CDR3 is TGCGCCAGCAGCCAAGAACAGGGTTGGACAGATACGCAGTATTTT.

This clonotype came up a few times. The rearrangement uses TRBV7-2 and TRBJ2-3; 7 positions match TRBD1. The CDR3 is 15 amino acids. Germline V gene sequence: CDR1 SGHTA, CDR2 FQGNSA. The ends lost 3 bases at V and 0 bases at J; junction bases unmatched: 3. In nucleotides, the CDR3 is TGTGCCAGCAGCTTCGGGACAGTCAGCACAGATACGCAGTATTTT. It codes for CASSFGTVSTDTQYF.

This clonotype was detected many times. DNA of the CDR3: TGCAGCGTCTCGATTACAGGGTTTCAGACCGGGGAGCTGTTTTTT. Its translation is CSVSITGFQTGELFF. The rearrangement joins TRBV29-1 to TRBJ2-2; D perhaps matches TRBD1 (6 bases). Trimming cost V 6 bases and J 5 bases, with 19 bases left between them. The CDR3 contains 15 residues. Germline CDR1 reads SQVTM; CDR2 reads ANQGSEA.

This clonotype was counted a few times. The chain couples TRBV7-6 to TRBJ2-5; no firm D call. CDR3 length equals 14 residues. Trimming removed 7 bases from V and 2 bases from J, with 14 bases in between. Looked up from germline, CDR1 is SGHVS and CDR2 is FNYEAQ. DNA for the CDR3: TGTGCCAGCACAAAAGTTCCCGAACAAGAGACCCAGTACTTC. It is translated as CASTKVPEQETQYF.

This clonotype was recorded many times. For the CDR3, the DNA is TGCGCCAGCAGCTTGGCCGTAGATACGCAGTATTTT. This translates into CASSLAVDTQYF. This sequence joins TRBV5-1 and TRBJ2-3; the D is unclear. Germline assignment: CDR1 SGHRS and CDR2 YFSETQ. The CDR3 loop spans 12 amino acids. The V and J ends lost 0 bases and 5 bases respectively, with 4 bases between them.

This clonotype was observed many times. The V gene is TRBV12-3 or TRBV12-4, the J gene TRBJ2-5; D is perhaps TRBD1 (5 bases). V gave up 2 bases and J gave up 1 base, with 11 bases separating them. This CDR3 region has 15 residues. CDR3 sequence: CASSLSLRVQETQYF. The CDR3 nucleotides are TGTGCCAGCAGTTTATCACTCAGGGTCCAAGAGACCCAGTACTTC.

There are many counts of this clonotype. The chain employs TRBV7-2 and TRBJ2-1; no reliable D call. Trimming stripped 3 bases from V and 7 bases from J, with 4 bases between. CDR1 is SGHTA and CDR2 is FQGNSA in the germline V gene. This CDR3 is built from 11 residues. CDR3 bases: TGTGCCAGCAGCTTTTTAAATGAGCAGTTCTTC. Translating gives CASSFLNEQFF.

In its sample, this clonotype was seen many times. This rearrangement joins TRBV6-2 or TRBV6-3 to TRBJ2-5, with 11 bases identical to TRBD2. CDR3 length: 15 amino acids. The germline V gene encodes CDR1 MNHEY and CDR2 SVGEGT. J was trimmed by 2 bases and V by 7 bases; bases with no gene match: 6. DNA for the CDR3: TGTGCCAGCAATCCACTAGCGGGGGCTCAAGAGACCCAGTACTTC. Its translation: CASNPLAGAQETQYF.

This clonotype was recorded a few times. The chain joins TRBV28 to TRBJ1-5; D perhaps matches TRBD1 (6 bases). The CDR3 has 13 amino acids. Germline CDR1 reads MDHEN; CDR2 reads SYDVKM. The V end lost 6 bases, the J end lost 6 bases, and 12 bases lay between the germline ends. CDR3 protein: CASSLGGAQPQHF. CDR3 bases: TGTGCCAGCAGCTTAGGGGGGGCTCAGCCCCAGCATTTT.

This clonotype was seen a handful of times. The CDR3 DNA reads TGTGCCAGCAGTTACCCCAGGGGGGTGGTTTACGAGCAGTACTTC. Protein sequence: CASSYPRGVVYEQYF. This rearrangement joins TRBV6-5 to TRBJ2-7, with D possibly TRBD1 on 7 matching bases. Trimming stripped 2 bases from V and 4 bases from J, with 15 bases between. Germline lookup yields CDR1 MNHEY and CDR2 SVGAGI. This CDR3 contains 15 residues.

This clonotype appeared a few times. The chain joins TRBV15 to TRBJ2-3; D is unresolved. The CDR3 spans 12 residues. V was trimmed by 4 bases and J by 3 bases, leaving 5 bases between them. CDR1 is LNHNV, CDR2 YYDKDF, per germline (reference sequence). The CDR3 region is CATSKTTDTQYF. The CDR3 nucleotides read TGTGCCACCAGCAAAACTACAGATACGCAGTATTTT.

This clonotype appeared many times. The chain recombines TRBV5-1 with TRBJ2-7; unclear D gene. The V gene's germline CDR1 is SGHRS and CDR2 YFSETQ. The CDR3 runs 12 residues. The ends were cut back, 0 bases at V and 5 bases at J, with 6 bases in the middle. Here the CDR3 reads CASSLALDEQYF. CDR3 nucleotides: TGCGCCAGCAGCTTGGCCCTAGACGAGCAGTACTTC.

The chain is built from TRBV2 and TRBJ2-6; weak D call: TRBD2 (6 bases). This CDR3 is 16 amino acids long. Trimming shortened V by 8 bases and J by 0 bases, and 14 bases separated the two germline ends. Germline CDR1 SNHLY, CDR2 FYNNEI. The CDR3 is CASASWGVSGANVLTF. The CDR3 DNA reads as TGTGCCAGCGCTTCCTGGGGGGTCTCTGGGGCCAACGTCCTGACTTTC.

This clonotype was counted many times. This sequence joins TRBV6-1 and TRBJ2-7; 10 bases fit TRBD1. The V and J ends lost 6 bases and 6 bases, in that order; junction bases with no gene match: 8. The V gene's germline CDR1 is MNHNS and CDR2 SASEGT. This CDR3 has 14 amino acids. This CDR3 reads CASSPGQGISEQYF. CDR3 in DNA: TGTGCCAGCAGCCCGGGACAGGGGATATCCGAGCAGTACTTC.

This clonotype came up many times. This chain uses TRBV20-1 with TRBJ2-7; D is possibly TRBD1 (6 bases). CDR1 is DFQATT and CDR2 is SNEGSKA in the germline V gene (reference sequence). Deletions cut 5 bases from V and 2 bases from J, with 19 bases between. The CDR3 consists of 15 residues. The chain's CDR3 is CSAQDRDKGPYEQYF. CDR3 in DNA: TGCAGTGCTCAAGATCGGGACAAAGGACCCTACGAGCAGTACTTC.

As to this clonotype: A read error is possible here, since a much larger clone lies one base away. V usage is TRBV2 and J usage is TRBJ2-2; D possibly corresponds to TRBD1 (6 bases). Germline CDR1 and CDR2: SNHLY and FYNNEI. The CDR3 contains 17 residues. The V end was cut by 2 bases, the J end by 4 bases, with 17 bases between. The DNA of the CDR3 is TGTGCCAGCAGTGAATGCTGGTGGCAGGGGACCACCGGGGAGCTGTTTTTT. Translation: CASSECWWQGTTGELFF.

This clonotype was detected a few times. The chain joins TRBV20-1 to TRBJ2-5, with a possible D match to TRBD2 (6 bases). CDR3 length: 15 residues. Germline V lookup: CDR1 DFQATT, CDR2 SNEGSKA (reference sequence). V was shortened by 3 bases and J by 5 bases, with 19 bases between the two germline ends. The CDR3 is CSARSSPAGMETQYF. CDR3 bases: TGCAGTGCTAGGTCTTCCCCAGCGGGTATGGAGACCCAGTACTTC.

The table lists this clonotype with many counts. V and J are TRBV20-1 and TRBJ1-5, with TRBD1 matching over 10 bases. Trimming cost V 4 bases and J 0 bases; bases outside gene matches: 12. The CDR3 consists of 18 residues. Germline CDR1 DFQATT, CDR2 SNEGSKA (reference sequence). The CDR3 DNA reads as TGCAGTGCTAAGGTGGACAGGGGGTTAACTTATAGCAATCAGCCCCAGCATTTT. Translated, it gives CSAKVDRGLTYSNQPQHF.

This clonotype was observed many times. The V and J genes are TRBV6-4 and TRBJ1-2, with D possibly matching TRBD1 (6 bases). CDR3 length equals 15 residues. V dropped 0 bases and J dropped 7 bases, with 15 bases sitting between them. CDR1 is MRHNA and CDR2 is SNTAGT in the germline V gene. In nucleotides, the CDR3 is TGTGCCAGCAGTGACTCGATCGGGGGACACCTTGGCTACACCTTC. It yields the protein CASSDSIGGHLGYTF.

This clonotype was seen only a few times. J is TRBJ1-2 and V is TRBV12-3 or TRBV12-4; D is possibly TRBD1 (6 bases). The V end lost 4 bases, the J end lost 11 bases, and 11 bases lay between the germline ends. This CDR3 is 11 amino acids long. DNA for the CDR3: TGTGCCAGCAGTTCAGGGGTCGTGTACACCTTC. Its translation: CASSSGVVYTF.

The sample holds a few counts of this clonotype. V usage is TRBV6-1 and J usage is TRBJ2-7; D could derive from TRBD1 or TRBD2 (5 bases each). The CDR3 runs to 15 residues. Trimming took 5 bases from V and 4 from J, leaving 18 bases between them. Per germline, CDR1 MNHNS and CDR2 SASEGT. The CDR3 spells CASSPARTRGYEQYF. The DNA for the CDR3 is TGTGCCAGCAGTCCTGCCCGGACAAGAGGGTACGAGCAGTACTTC.

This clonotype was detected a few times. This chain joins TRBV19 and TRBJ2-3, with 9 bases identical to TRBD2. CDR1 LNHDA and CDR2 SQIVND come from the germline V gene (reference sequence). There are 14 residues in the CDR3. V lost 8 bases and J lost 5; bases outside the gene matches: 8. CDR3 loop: CASQYTLAGDTQYF. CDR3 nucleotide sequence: TGTGCCAGTCAGTACACACTAGCGGGAGATACGCAGTATTTT.

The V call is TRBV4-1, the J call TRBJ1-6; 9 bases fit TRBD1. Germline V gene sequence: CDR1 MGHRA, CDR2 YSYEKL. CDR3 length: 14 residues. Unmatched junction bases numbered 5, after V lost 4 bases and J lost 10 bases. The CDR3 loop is CASSPGQGKSPLHF. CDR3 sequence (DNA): TGCGCCAGCAGCCCCGGACAGGGGAAATCACCCCTCCACTTT.

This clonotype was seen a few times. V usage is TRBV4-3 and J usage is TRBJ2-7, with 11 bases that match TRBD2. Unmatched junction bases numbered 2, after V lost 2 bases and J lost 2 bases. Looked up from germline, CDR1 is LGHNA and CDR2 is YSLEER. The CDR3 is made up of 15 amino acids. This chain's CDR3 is CASSQTTSGTYEQYF. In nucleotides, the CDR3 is TGCGCCAGCAGCCAAACGACTAGCGGGACCTACGAGCAGTACTTC.

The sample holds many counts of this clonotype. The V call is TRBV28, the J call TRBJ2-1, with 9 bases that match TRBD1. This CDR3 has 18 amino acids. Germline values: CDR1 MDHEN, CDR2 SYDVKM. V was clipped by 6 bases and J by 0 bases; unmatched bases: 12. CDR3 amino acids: CASSSGQGIMSSYNEQFF. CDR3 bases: TGTGCCAGCAGCTCCGGACAGGGGATCATGAGCTCCTACAATGAGCAGTTCTTC.

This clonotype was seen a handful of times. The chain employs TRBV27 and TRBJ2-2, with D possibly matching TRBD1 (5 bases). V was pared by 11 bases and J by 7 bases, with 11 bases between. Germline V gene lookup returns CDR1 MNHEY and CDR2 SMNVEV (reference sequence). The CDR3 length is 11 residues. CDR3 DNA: TGTGCCGGAAAAGGGGACGGGGAGCTGTTTTTT. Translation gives CAGKGDGELFF.

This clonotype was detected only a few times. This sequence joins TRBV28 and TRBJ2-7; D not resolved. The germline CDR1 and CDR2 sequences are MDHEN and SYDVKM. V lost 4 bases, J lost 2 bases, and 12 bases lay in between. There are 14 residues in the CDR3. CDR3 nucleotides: TGTGCCAGCAGTTCGTCGCTGCCCCCCTACGAGCAGTACTTC. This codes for CASSSSLPPYEQYF.

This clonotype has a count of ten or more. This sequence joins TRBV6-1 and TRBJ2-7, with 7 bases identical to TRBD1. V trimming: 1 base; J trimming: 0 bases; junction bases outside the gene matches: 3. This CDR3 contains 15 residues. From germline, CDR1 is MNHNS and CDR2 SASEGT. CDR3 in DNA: TGTGCCAGCAGTGAAGAGGGGGCCTACTCCTACGAGCAGTACTTC. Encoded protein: CASSEEGAYSYEQYF.

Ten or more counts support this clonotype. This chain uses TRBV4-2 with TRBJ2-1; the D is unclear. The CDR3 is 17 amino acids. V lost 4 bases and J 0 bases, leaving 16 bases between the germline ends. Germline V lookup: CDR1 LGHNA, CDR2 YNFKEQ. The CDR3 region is CASSPLPTTSSYNEQFF. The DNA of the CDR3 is TGTGCCAGCAGCCCACTGCCGACGACGAGCTCCTACAATGAGCAGTTCTTC.

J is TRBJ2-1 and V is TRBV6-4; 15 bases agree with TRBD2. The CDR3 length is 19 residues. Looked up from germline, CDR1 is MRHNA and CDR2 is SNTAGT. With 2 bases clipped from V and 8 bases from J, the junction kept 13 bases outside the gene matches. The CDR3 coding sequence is TGTGCCAGCAGTGACCAACGGACTAGCGGGAGGGTCCGGGACGATGAGCAGTTCTTC. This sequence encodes CASSDQRTSGRVRDDEQFF.

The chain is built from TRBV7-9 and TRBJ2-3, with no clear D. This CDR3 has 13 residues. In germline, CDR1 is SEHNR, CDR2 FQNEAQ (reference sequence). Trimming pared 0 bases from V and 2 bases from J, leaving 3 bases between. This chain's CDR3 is CASSLAYTDTQYF. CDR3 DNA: TGTGCCAGCAGCTTAGCATACACAGATACGCAGTATTTT.